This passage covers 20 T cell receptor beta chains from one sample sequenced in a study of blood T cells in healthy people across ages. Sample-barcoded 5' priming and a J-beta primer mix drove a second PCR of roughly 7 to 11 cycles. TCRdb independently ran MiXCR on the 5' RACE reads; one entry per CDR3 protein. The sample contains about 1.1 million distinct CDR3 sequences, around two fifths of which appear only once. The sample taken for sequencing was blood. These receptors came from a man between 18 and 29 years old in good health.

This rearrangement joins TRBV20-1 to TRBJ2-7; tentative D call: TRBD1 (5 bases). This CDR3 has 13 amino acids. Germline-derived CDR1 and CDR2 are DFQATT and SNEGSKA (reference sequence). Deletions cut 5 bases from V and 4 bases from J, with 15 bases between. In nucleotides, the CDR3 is TGCAGTGCTCAGGGAACTGACCGGTACGAGCAGTACTTC. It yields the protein CSAQGTDRYEQYF.

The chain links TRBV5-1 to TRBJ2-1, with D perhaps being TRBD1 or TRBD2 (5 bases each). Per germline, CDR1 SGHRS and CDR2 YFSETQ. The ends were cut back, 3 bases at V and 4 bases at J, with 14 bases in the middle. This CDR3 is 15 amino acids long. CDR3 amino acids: CASSSTAVIYNEQFF. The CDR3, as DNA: TGCGCCAGCAGCTCGACAGCGGTAATATACAATGAGCAGTTCTTC.

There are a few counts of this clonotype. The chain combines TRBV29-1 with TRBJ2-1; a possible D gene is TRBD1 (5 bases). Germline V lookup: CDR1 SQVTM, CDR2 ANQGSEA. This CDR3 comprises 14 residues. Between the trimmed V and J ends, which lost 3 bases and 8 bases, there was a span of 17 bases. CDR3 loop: CSVDFRVGSDEQFF. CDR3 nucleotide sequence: TGCAGCGTTGATTTCAGGGTGGGGTCGGATGAGCAGTTCTTC.

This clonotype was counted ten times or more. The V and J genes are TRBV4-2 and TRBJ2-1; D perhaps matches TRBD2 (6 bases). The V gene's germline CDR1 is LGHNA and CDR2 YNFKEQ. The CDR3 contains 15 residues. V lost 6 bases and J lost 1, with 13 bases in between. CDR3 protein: CASRPEAGSYNEQFF. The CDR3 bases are TGTGCCAGCAGACCCGAGGCGGGGTCCTACAATGAGCAGTTCTTC.

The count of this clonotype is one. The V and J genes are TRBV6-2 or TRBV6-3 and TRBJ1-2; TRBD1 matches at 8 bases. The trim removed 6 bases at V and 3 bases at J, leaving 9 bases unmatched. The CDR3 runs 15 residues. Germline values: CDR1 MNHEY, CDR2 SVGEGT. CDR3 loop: CASSVEDRDHYGYTF. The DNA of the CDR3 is TGTGCCAGCAGCGTAGAGGACAGGGATCACTATGGCTACACCTTC.

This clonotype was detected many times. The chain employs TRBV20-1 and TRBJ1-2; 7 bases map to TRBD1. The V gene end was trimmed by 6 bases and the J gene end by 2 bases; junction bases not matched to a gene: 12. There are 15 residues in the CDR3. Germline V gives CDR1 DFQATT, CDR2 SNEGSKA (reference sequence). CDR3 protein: CSAEKGAQDNYGYTF. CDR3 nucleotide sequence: TGCAGTGCCGAGAAGGGGGCACAAGACAACTATGGCTACACCTTC.

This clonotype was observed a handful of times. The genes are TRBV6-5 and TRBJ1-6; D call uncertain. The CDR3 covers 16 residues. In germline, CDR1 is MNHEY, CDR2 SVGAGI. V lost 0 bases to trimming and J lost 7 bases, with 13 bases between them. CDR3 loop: CASSYSATLGNSPLHF. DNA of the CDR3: TGTGCCAGCAGTTACTCGGCTACATTGGGGAATTCACCCCTCCACTTT.

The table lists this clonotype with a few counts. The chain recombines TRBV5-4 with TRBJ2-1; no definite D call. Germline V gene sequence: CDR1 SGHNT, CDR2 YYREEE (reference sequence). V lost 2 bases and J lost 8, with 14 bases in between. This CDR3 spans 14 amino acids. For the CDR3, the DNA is TGTGCCAGCAGCTTCCTCGGTGGGGTCGATGAGCAGTTCTTC. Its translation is CASSFLGGVDEQFF.

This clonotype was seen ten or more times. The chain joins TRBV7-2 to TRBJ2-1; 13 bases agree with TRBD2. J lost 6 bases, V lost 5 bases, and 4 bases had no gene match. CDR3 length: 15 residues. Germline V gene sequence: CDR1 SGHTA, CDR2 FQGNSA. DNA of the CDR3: TGTGCCAGCAGCACCGGACTAGCGGGGGTCAATGAGCAGTTCTTC. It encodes CASSTGLAGVNEQFF.

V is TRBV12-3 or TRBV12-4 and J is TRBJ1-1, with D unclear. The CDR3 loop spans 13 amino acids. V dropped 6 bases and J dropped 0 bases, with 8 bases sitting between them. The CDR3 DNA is TGTGCCAGCAGACCTATCATGAACACTGAAGCTTTCTTT. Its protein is CASRPIMNTEAFF.

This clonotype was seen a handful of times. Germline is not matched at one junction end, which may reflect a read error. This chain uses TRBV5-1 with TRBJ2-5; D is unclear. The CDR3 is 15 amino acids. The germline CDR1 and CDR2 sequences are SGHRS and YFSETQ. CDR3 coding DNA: TGCACCAGCAGCCCACCGTCGGGCCACCAAGAGACCCAGTACTTC. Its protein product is CTSSPPSGHQETQYF.

This CDR3 is CASSPSRVLGTEAFF. CDR3 sequence (DNA): TGTGCCAGTAGCCCTAGCCGGGTCTTGGGCACTGAAGCTTTCTTT. This chain connects TRBV7-6 to TRBJ1-1; D not certain. The CDR3 covers 15 residues. Germline V gene lookup returns CDR1 SGHVS and CDR2 FNYEAQ. The V and J ends lost 9 bases and 4 bases respectively, with 21 bases between them. The whole variable domain, filled in from reference TRBV7-6 and TRBJ1-1, reads GAGVSQSPRYKVTKRGQDVALRCDPISGHVSLYWYRQALGQGPEFLTYFNYEAQQDKSGLPNDRFSAERPEGSISTLTIQRTEQRDSAMYRCASSPSRVLGTEAFFGQGTRLTVV.

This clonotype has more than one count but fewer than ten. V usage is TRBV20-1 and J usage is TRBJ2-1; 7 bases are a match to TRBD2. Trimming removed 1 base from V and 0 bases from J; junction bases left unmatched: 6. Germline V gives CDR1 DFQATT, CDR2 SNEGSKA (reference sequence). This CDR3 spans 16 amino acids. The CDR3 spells CSARGLRGSSYNEQFF. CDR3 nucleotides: TGCAGTGCTAGAGGGCTTCGCGGGAGCTCCTACAATGAGCAGTTCTTC.

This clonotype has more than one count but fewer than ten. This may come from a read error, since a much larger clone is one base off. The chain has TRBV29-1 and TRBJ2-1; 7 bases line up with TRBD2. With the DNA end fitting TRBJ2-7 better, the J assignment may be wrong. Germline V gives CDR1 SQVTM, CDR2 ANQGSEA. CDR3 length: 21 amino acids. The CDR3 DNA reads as TGCAGCGTTAGAAGGAGTGAGGTGTTGGGGGGGATAATGGGGTCCTACAATGAGCAGTACTTC. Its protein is CSVRRSEVLGGIMGSYNEQYF.

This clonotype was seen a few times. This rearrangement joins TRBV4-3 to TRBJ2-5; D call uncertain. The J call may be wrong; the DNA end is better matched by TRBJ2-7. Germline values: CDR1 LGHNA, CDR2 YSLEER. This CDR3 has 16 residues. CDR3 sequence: CASSQEPLGSYYEQYF. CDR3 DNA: TGCGCCAGCAGCCAAGAACCCCTCGGGTCTTACTACGAGCAGTACTTC.

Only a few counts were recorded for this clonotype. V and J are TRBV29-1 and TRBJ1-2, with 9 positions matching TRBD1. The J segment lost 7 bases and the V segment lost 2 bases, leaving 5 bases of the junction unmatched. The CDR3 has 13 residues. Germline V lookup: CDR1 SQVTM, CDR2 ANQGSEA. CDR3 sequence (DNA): TGCAGCGTTGAATCACAGGGGGCTAGTGGCTACACCTTC. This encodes CSVESQGASGYTF.

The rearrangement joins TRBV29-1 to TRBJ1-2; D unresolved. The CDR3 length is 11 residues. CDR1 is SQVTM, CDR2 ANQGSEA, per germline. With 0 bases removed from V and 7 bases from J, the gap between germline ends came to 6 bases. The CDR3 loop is CSVEERAGYTF. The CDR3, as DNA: TGCAGCGTTGAAGAGCGGGCTGGCTACACCTTC.

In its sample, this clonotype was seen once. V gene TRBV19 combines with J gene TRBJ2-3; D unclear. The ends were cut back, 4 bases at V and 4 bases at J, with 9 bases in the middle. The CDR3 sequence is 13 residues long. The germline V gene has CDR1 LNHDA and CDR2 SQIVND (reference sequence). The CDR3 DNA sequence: TGTGCCAGTAGTACGTCACGGGCAGATACGCAGTATTTT. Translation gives CASSTSRADTQYF.

The CDR3 region is CASSVTGVGQPQHF. For the CDR3, the DNA is TGTGCCAGCAGTGTGACAGGGGTGGGTCAGCCCCAGCATTTT. The genes are TRBV6-5 and TRBJ1-5; 8 bases agree with TRBD1. Germline V gives CDR1 MNHEY, CDR2 SVGAGI. The junction had 6 bases not matched to a gene; V was cut back by 5 bases and J by 6 bases. The CDR3 is 14 residues long.

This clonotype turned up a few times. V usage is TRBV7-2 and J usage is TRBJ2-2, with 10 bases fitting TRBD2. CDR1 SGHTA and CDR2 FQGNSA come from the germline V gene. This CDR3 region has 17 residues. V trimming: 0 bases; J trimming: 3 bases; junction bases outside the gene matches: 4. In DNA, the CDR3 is TGTGCCAGCAGCTTAGCCGCTAGCGGGGGTTACACCGGGGAGCTGTTTTTT. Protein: CASSLAASGGYTGELFF.